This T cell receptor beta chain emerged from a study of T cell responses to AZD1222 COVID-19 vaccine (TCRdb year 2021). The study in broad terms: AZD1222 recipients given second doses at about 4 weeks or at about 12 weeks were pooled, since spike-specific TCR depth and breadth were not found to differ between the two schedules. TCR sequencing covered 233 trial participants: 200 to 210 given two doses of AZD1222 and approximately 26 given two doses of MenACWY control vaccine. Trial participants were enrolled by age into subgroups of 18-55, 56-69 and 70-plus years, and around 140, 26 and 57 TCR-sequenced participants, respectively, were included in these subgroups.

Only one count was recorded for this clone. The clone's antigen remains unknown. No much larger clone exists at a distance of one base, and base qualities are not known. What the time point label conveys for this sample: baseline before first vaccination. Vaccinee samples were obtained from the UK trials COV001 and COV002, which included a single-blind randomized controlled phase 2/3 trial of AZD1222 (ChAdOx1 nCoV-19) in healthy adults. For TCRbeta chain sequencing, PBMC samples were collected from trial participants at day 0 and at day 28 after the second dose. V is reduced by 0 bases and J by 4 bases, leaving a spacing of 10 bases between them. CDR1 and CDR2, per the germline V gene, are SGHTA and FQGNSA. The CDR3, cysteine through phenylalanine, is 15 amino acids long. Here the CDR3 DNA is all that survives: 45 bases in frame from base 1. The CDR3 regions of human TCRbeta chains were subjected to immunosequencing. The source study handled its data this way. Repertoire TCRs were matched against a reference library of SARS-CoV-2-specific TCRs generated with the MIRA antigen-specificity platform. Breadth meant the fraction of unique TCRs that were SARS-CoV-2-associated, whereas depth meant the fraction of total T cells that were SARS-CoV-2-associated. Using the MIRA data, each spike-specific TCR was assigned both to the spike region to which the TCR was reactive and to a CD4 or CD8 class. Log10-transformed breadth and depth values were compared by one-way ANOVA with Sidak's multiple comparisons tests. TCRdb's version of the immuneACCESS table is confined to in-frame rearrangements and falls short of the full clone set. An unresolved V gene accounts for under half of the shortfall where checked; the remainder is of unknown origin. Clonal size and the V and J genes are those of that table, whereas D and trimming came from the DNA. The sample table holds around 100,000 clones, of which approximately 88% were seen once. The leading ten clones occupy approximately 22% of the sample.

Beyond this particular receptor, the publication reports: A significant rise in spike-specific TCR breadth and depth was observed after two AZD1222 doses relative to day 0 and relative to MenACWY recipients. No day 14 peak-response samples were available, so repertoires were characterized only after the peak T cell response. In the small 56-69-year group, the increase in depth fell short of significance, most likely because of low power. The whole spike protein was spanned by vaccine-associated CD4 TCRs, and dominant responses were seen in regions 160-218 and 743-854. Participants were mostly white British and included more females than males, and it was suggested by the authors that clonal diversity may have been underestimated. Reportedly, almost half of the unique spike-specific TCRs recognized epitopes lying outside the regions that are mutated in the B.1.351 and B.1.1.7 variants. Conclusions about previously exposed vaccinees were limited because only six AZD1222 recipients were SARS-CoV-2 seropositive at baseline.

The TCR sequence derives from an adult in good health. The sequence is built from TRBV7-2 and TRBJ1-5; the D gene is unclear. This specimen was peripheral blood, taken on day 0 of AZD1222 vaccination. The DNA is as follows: TGTGCCAGCAGCTTAGCACAGCTTGGGAATCAGCCCCAGCATTTT. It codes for CASSLAQLGNQPQHF.